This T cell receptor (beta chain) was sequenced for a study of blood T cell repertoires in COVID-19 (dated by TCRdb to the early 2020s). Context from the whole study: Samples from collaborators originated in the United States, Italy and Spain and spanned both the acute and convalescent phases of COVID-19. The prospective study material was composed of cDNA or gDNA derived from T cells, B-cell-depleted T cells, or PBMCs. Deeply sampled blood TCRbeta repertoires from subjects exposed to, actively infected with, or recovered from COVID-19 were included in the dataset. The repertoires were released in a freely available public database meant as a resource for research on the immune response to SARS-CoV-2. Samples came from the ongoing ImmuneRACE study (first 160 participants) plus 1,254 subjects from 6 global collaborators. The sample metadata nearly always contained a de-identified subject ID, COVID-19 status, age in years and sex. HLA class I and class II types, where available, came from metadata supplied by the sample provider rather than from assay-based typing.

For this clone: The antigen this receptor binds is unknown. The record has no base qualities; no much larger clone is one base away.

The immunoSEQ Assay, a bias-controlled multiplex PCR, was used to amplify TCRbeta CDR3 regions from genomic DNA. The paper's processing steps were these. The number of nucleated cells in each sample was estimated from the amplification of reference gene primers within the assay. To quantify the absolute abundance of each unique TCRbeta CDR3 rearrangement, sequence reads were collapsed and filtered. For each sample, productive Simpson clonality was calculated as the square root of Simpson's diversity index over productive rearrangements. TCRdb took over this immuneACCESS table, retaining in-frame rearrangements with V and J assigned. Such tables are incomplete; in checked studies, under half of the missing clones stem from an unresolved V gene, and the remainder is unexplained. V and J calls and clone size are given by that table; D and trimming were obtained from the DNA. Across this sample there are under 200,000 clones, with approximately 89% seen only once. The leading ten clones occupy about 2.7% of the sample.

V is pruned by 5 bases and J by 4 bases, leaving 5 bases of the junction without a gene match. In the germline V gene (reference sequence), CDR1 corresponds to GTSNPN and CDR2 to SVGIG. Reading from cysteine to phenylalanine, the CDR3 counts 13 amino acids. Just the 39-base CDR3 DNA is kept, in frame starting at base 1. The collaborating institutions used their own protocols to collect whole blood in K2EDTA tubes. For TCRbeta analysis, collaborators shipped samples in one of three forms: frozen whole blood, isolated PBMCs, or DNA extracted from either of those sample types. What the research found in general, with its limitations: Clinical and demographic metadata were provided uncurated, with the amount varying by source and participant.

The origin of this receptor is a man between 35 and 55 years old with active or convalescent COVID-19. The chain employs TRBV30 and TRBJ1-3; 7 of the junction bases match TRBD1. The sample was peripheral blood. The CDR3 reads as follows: CAWGQALGNTIYF. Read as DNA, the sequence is TGTGCCTGGGGACAGGCTTTAGGAAACACCATATATTTT.